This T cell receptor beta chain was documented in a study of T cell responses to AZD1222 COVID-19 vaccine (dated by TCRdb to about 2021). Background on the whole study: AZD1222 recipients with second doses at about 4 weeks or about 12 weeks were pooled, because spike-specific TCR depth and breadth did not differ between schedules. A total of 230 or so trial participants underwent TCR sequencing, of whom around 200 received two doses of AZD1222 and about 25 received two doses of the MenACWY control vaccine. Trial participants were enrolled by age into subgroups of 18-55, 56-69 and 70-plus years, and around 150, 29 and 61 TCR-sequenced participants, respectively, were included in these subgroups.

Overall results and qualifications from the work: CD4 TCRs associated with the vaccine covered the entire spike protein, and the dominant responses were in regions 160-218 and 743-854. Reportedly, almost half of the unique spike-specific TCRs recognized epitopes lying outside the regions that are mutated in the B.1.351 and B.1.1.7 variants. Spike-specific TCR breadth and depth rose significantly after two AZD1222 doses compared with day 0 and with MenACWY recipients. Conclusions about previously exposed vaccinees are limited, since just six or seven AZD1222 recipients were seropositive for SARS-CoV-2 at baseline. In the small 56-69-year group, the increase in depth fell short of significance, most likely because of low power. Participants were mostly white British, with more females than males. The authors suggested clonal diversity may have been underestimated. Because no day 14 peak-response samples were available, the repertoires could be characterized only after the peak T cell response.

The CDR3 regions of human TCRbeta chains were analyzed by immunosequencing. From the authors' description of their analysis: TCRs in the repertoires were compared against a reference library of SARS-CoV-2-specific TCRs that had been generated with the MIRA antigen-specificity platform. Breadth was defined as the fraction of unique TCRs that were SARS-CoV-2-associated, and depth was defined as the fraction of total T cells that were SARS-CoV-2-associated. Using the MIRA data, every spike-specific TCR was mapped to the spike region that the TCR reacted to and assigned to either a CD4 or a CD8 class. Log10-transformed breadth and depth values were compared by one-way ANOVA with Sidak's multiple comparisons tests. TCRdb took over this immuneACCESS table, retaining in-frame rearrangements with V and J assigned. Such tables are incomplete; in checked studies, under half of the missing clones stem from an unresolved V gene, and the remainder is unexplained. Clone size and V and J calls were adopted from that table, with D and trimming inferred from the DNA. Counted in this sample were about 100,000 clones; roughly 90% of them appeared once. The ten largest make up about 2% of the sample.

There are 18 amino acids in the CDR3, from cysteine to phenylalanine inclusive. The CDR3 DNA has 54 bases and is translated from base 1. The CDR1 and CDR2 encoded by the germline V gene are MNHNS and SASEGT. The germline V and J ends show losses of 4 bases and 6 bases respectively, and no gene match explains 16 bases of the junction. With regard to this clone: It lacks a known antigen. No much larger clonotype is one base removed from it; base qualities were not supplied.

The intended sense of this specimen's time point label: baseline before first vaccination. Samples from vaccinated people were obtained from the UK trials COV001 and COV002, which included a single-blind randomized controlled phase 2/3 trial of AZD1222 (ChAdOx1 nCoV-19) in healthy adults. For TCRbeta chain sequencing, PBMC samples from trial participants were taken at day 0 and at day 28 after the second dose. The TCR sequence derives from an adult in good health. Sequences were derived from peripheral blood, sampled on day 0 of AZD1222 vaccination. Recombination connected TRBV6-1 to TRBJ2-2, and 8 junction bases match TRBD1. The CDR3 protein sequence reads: CASSAQEQGVFGAGELFF. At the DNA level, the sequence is TGTGCCAGCAGTGCCCAAGAACAGGGGGTTTTTGGCGCCGGGGAGCTGTTTTTT.